One T cell receptor (beta chain) is described in this entry. This clone's antigen is unknown. No base quality information exists; no much larger clone differs at one position. This specimen belongs to a study of shared clonotypes between healthy human individuals (TCRdb year 2020). Regarding the study in general: The cohort comprised two women and a few men aged 18 to 49 years. To estimate repertoire size and how much clonotypes are shared between individuals, the study performed deep sequencing of blood TCR repertoires from about five healthy adults. Libraries were prepared and TCR repertoires were sequenced by different laboratories using diverse techniques, in order to increase sequencing depth and limit assay-specific biases. Per donor, leukapheresis produced somewhere between about 0.85 and 10 billion PBMCs. For each donor, CD4 naive and CD4 memory were each given three plates, CD8 naive was given two plates, and CD8 memory was given one plate. Beyond this particular receptor, the publication reports: Estimated clonotype richness was generally larger for naive than for memory subsets. Because the study included a small number of donors, the genetic and exposure-history diversity represented was limited. Even with the large sequencing depth, rarefaction of the sorted-subset datasets indicated that sequencing was incomplete. Sampling was restricted to blood, and TCR repertoires in tissue are likely to differ from TCR repertoires in blood. When a handful of donors were compared, the shared fraction of clonotypes was 5% to 6.5% for naive CD4, 3.5% to 4% for naive CD8, 2% to 2.5% for memory CD4, and 0.35% to 0.4% for memory CD8. Clonotypes shared by all four sorted-subset donors showed higher generation probabilities than non-shared clonotypes. Based on pairwise subsampling, the degree of clonotype sharing among donors was expected to be affected by sequencing depth.

From the cysteine up to the phenylalanine, the CDR3 has a length of 16 residues. Here the CDR3 DNA is all that survives: 48 bases in frame from base 1. V was cut back by 4 bases and J by 1 base, leaving a gap of 16 bases between them. From a lookup of the germline V gene (reference sequence), CDR1 and CDR2 are MNHEY and SMNVEV. Healthy HIV-negative adults with no recently reported acute infections or vaccinations were included as donors. Every donor was a Caucasian adult residing in Nashville, Tennessee, USA. CD4+ T cells were enriched by magnetic negative selection, after which naive cells were positively selected on CD45RA and the negative fraction was taken as the memory subset. Blood was collected by leukapheresis, and PBMCs were isolated by Ficoll-Histopaque density gradient centrifugation and then cryopreserved in liquid nitrogen vapor phase. Purity and quantity of every magnetically sorted T cell population were checked by analytical flow cytometry. Each sorted fraction had its genomic DNA isolated and then quantified by UV absorbance on a Nanodrop 2000c.

Using the deep immunoSEQ assay, TCR CDR3 regions were amplified from genomic DNA by multiplex PCR. Extracted genomic DNA from each cell subset was distributed evenly across all wells of several immunoSEQ 96-well plates, and each plate was treated as a replicate. Each replicate PCR for sorted subsets received around 200 ng genomic DNA, equal to 30,000 or so T cell genomes. The purified libraries were quantified using a Qubit 3.0 fluorometer, sized with a Bioanalyzer 2100, and then quantified again using the KAPA Library Quantification kit. Each immunoSEQ 96-well plate was sequenced on its own single-read 150-cycle Illumina NextSeq 550 flow cell. On the authors' methods: Because the immunoSEQ output included only junctional sequences and no quality scores, the filtering could not be the same as the filtering used for full-length reads. Sequences were annotated with PyIR, a Python wrapper for IgBLAST v1.9, using IMGT germline references to assign V/J genes and CDR3. Any read was removed if the V/J assignment was weak (E-value above 1e-6), the CDR3 was missing, or the read contained stop codons, out-of-frame junctions, or ambiguous translated residues. V3J clonotypes were defined as sequences sharing an identical inferred V gene, J gene, and CDR3 amino acid sequence. The percentage overlap between two repertoires was calculated by dividing the number of shared unique clonotypes by the size of the smaller repertoire. Repertoire richness was assessed with RTK rarefaction, the Chao1 estimator, and Recon v2.1 estimates of unobserved clonotypes. Generation probabilities for all TCRbeta clonotypes obtained by the gDNA method from a few donors were computed using OLGA. TCRdb mirrors the immuneACCESS table, restricted to in-frame sequences. Some clones are absent from its copies; in checked studies, under half trace to an unresolved V gene, and the reason for the others is unknown. The V and J calls and clone size are taken from that table; D and trimming were inferred from the DNA. The sample yields over a million clones; approximately 76% were counted once. The ten largest clones capture roughly 1.4% of the sample.

The sequence was obtained from a young man in good health. Sequencing used memory CD4+ T cells sorted from blood. The cell subset or site tag for this specimen amounts to: CD45RA-negative fraction. This chain joins TRBV27 to TRBJ1-1; the D gene cannot be resolved reliably. CDR3 loop: CASSSNRPQRNTEAFF. The DNA reads as follows: TGTGCCAGCAGTTCAAACCGCCCTCAAAGGAACACTGAAGCTTTCTTT.